This T cell receptor beta chain comes out of a study of vaccination and CD4 T cells after COVID-19. General study results and limits: In convalescent patients, 304 of 307 vaccine-specific clones were spike mono-reactive.

Documented treatment: approximately 9-day PBMC culture with coronavirus spike peptide pools or control peptides (ViraFEST assay). Per-well cultures of 1.5 million to 2 million PBMCs received 8.5 to 10 IU/ml IL-2 and 10 ug/ml peptide pools. From the approximately ten-day cultures, CD4+ T cells were isolated by negative selection. Per the germline V gene, CDR1 is LNHDA and CDR2 is SQIVND (reference sequence). This CDR3 has 15 amino acids. The ends lost 3 bases at V and 2 bases at J; junction bases unmatched: 2. An Oncomine TCR Beta short-read assay was used to sequence the DNA from cultured CD4+ T cells. MiXCR was run by TCRdb on the PCR reads, yielding one entry per CDR3 protein. The repertoire holds 10,000 to 15,000 distinct CDR3 sequences, with 47% as singletons. This clonotype was seen just once. The antigen remains unidentified.

This clonotype was obtained from a human donor who had recovered from COVID-19. Sequencing was carried out using CD4+ T cells from blood, cultured in vitro. The chain joins TRBV19 to TRBJ2-3; 10 bases are shared with TRBD1. The CDR3 DNA follows: TGTGCCAGTAGTATGGGACAGGGGCCCACAGATACGCAGTATTTT. Its translation is CASSMGQGPTDTQYF.